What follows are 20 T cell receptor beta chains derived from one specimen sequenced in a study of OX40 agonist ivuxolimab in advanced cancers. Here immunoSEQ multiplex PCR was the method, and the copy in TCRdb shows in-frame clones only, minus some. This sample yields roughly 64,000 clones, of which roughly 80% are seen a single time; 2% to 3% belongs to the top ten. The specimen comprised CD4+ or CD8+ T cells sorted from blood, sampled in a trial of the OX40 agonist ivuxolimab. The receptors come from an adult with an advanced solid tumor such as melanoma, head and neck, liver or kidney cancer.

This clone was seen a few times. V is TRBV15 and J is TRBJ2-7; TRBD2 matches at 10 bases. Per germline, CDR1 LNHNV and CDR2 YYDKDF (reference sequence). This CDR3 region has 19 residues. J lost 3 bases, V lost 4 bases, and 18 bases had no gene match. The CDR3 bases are TGTGCCACCAGCACCGGGCTACTCGGGGAGCGGGAGGGCAGCTACGAGCAGTACTTC. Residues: CATSTGLLGEREGSYEQYF.

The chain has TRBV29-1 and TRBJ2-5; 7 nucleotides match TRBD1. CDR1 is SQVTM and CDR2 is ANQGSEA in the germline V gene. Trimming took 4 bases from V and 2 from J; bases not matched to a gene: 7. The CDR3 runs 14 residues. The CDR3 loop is CSVARDRTQETQYF. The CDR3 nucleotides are TGCAGCGTTGCCCGGGACAGAACTCAAGAGACCCAGTACTTC.

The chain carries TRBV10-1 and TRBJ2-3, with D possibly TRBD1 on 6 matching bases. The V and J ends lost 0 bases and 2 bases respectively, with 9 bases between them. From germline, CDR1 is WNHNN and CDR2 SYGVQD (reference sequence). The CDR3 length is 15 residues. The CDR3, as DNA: TGCGCCAGCAGTGAGTCTGCAGGGGCCACAGATACGCAGTATTTT. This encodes CASSESAGATDTQYF.

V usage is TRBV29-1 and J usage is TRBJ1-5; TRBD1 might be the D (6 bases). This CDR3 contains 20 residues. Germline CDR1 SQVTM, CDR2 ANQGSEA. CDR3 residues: CRTWGDRPLARVTNNQPQHF. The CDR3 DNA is TGCAGGACGTGGGGAGACAGGCCCCTAGCTCGGGTTACGAACAATCAGCCCCAGCATTTT. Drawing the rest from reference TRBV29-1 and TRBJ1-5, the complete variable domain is SAVISQKPSRDICQRGTSLTIQCQVDSQVTMMFWYRQQPGQSLTLIATANQGSEATYESGFVIDKFPISRPNLTFSTLTVSNMSPEDSSIYLCRTWGDRPLARVTNNQPQHFGDGTRLSIL.

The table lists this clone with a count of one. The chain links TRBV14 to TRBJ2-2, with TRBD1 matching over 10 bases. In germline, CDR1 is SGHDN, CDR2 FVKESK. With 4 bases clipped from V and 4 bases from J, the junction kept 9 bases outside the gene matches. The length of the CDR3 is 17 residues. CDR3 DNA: TGTGCCAGCAGCCCCGGGACAGGGGTAAGGGGCACCGGGGAGCTGTTTTTT. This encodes CASSPGTGVRGTGELFF.

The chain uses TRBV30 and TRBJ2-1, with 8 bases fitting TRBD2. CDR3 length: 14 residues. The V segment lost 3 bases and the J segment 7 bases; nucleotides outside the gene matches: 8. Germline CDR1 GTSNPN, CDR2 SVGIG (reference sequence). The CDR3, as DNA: TGTGCCTGGAGCGCCGGACTAGCCGTTAATGAGCAGTTCTTC. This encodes CAWSAGLAVNEQFF. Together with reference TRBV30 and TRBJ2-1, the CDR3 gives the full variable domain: SQTIHQWPATLVQPVGSPLSLECTVEGTSNPNLYWYRQAAGRGLQLLFYSVGIGQISSEVPQNLSASRPQDRQFILSSKKLLLSDSGFYLCAWSAGLAVNEQFFGPGTRLTVL.

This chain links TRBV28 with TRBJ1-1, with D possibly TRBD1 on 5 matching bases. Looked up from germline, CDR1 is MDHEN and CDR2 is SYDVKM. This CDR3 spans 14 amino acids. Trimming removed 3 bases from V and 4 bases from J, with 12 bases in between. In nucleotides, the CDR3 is TGTGCCAGCAGTTTGGCGGCCGGGGGCACTGAAGCTTTCTTT. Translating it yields CASSLAAGGTEAFF.

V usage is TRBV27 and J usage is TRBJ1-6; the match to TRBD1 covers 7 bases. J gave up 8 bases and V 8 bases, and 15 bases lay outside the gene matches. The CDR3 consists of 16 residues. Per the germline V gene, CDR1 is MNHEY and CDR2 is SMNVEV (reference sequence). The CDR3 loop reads CASRGGGGQYYSPLHF. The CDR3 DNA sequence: TGTGCCAGCCGGGGAGGCGGGGGACAGTATTATTCACCCCTCCACTTT.

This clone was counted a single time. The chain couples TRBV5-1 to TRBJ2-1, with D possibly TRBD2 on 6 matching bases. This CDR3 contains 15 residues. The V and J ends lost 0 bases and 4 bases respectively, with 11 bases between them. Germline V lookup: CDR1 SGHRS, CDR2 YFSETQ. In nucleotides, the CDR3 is TGCGCCAGCAGCTTGGGAGGGGACTTGTACAATGAGCAGTTCTTC. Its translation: CASSLGGDLYNEQFF.

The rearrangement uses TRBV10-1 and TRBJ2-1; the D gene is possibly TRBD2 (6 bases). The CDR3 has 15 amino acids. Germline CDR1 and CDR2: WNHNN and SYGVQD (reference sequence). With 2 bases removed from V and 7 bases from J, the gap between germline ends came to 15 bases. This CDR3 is CASSEGDLAGNEQFF. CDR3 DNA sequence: TGCGCCAGCAGTGAGGGGGACTTAGCCGGGAATGAGCAGTTCTTC.

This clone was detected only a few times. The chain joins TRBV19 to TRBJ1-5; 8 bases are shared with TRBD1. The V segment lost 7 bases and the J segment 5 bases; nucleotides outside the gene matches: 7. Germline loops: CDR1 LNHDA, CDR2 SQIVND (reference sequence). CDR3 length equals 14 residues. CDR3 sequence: CASMGDRGYQPQHF. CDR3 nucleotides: TGTGCCAGTATGGGAGACAGGGGATATCAGCCCCAGCATTTT.

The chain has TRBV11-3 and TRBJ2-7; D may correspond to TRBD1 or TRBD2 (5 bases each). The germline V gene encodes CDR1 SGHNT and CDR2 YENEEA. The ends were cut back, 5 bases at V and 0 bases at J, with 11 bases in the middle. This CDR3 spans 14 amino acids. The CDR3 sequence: CASSRDASSYEQYF. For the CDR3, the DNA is TGTGCCAGCAGCCGGGACGCCTCCTCCTACGAGCAGTACTTC.

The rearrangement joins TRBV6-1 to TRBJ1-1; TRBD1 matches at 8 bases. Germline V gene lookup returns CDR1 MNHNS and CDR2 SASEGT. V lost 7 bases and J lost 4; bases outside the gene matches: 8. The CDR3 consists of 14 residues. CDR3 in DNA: TGTGCCAGCACCCTGGACAGGGAGGCCACTGAAGCTTTCTTT. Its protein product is CASTLDREATEAFF.

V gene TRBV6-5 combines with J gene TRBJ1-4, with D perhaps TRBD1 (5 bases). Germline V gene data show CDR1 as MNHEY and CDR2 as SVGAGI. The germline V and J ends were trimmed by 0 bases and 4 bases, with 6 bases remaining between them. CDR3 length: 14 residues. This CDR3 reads CASSYSQGNEKLFF. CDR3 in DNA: TGTGCCAGCAGTTACTCGCAGGGTAATGAAAAACTGTTTTTT.

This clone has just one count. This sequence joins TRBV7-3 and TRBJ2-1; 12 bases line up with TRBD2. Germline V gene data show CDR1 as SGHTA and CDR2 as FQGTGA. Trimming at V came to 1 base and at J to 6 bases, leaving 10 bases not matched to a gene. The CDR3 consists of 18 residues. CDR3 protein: CASSLNPTSGSGGNEQFF. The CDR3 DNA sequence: TGTGCCAGCAGCTTAAACCCGACTAGCGGGAGTGGGGGCAATGAGCAGTTCTTC.

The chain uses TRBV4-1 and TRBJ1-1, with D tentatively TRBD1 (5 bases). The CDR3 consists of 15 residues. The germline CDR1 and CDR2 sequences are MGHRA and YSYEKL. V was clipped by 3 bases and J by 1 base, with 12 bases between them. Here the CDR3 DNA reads TGCGCCAGCAGCCACTTAGGGACGGGGAACACTGAAGCTTTCTTT. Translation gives CASSHLGTGNTEAFF.

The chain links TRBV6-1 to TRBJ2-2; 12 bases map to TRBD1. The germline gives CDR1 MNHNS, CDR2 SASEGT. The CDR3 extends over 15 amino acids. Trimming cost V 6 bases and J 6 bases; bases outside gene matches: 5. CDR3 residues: CASSARDRGPGELFF. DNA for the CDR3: TGTGCCAGCAGCGCTCGGGACAGGGGGCCCGGGGAGCTGTTTTTT.

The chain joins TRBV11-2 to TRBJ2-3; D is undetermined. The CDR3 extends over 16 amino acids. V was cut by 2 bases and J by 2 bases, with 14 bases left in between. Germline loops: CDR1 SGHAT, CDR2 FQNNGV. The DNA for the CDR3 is TGTGCCAGCAGCTTACGAAGTGCCCATCCCACAGATACGCAGTATTTT. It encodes CASSLRSAHPTDTQYF.

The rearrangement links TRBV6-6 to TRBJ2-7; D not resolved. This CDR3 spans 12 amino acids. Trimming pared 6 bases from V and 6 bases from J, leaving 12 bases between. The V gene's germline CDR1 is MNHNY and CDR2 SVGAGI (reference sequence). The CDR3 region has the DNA TGTGCCAGCAGATCCCTTACTTTCGAGCAGTACTTC. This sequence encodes CASRSLTFEQYF.

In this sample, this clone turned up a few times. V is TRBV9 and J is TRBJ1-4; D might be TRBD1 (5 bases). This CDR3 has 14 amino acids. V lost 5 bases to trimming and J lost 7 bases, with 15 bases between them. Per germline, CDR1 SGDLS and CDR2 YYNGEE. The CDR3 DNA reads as TGTGCCAGCAGTCAAAACGTGGGGGGTGAAAAACTGTTTTTT. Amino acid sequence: CASSQNVGGEKLFF.